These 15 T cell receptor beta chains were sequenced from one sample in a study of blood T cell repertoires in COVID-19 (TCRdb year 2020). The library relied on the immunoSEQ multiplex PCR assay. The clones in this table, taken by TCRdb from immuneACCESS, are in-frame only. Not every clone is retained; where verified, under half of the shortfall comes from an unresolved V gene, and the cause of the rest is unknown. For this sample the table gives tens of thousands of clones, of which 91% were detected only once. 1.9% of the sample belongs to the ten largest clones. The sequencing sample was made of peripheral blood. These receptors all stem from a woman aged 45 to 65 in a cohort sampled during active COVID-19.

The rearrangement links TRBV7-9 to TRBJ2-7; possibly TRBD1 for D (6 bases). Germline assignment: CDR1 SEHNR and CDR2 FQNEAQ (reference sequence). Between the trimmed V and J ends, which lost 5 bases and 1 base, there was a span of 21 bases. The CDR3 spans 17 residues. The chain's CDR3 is CASSPRPPGTYSYEQYF. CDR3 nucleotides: TGTGCCAGCAGCCCGCGCCCACCCGGGACATATTCCTACGAGCAGTACTTC. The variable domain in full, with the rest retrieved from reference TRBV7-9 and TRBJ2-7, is DTGVSQNPRHKITKRGQNVTFRCDPISEHNRLYWYRQTLGQGPEFLTYFQNEAQLEKSRLLSDRFSAERPKGSFSTLEIQRTEQGDSAMYLCASSPRPPGTYSYEQYFGPGTRLTVT.

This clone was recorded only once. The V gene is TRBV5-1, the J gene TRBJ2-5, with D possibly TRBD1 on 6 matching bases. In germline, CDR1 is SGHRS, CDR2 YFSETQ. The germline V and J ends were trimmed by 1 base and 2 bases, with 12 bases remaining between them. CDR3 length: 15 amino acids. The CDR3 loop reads CASSLPGTIQETQYF. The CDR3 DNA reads TGCGCCAGCAGCTTGCCCGGGACAATTCAAGAGACCCAGTACTTC.

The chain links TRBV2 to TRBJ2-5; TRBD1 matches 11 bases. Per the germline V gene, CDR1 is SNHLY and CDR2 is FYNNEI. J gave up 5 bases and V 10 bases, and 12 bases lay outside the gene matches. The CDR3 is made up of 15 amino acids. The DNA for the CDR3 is TGTGCCATCCGTCCCGGGACAGGGGGAGTGGAGACCCAGTACTTC. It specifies CAIRPGTGGVETQYF.

The CDR3: CAWSPAAYGYTF. The CDR3 DNA reads as TGTGCCTGGAGTCCCGCGGCCTATGGCTACACCTTC. The rearrangement uses TRBV30 and TRBJ1-2; D not certain. This CDR3 spans 12 amino acids. CDR1 is GTSNPN, CDR2 SVGIG, per germline (reference sequence). Trimming cost V 2 bases and J 4 bases, with 8 bases left between them.

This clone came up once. The CDR3 coding sequence is TGTGCCACCAACAGGGGGCCGAACACTGAAGCTTTCTTT. This gives the protein CATNRGPNTEAFF. The chain joins TRBV3-1 (or the pseudogene TRBV3-2) to TRBJ1-1; 9 bases match TRBD1. The CDR3 contains 13 residues. Germline V CDR1 and CDR2: LGHDT, YNNKEL (reference sequence). The V gene end was trimmed by 10 bases and the J gene end by 1 base; junction bases not matched to a gene: 4.

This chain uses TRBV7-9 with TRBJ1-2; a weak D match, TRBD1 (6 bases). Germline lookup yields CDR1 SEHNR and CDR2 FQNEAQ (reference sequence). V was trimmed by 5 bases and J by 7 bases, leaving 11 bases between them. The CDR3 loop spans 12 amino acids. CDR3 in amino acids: CASSLGQFGYTF. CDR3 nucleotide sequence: TGTGCCAGCAGCCTTGGACAGTTTGGCTACACCTTC.

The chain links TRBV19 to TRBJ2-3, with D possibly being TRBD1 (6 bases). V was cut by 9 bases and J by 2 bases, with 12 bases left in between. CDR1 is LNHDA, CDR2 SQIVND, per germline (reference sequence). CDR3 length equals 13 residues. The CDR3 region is CASQQGYTDTQYF. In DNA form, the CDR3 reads TGTGCCAGCCAACAGGGTTACACAGATACGCAGTATTTT.

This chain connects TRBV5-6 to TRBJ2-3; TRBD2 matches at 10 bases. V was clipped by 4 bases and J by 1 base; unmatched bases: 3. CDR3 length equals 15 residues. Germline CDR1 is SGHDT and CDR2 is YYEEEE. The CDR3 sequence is CASSPLAGGTDTQYF. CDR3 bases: TGTGCCAGCAGCCCCCTAGCGGGAGGCACAGATACGCAGTATTTT.

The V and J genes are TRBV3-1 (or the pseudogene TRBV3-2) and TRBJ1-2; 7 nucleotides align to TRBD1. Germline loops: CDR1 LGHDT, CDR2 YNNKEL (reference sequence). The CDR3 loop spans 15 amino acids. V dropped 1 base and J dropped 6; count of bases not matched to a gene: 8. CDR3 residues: CASSQVDRAANGYTF. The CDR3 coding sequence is TGTGCCAGCAGCCAAGTCGACAGGGCGGCAAATGGCTACACCTTC.

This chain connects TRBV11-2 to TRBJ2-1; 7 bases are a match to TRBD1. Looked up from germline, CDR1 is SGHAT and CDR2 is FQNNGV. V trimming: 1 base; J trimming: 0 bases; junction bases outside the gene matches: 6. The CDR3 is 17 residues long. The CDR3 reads CASSLVGWDSSYNEQFF. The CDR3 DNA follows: TGTGCCAGCAGCTTAGTCGGGTGGGACAGCTCCTACAATGAGCAGTTCTTC.

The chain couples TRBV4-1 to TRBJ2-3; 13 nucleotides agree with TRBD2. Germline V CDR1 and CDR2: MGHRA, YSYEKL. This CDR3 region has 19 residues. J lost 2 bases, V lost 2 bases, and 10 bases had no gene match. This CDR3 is CASSQTPGLAGFFTDTQYF. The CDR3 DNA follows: TGCGCCAGCAGCCAAACGCCGGGACTAGCGGGGTTCTTCACAGATACGCAGTATTTT.

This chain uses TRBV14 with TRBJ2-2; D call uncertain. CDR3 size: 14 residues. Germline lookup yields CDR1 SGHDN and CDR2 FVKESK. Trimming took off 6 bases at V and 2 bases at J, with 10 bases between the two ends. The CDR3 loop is CASSFDINTGELFF. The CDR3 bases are TGTGCCAGCAGTTTCGACATTAACACCGGGGAGCTGTTTTTT.

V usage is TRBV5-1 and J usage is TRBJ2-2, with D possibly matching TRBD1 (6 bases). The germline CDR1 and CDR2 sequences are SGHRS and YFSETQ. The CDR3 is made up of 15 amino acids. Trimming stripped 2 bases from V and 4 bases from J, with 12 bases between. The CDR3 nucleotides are TGCGCCAGCAGCTTACAGGGTTCGGGCACCGGGGAGCTGTTTTTT. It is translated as CASSLQGSGTGELFF.

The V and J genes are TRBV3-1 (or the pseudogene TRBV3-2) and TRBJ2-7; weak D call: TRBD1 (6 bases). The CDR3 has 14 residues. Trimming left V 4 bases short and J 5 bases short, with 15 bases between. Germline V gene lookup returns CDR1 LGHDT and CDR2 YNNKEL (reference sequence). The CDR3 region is CASSLYEGTNEQYF. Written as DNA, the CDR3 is TGTGCCAGCAGCCTGTACGAGGGGACAAACGAGCAGTACTTC.

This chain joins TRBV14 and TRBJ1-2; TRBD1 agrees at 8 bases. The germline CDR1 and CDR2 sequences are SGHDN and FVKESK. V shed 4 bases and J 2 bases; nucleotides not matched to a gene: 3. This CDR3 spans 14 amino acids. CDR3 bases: TGTGCCAGCAGCCCGGGGACAGGAAACTATGGCTACACCTTC. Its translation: CASSPGTGNYGYTF.